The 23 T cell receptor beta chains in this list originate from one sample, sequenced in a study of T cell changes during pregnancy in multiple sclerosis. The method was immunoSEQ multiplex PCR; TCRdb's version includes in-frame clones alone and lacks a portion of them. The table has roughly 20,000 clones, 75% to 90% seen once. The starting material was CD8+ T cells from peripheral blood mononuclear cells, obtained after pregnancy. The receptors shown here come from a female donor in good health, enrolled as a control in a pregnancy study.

CDR3 sequence: CASSLSGGGQSTYEQYF. The CDR3 nucleotides read TGTGCCAGCAGCTTATCGGGCGGAGGACAGTCAACCTACGAGCAGTACTTC. The chain uses TRBV7-8 and TRBJ2-7; tentative D call: TRBD1 (6 bases). The germline V gene has CDR1 SGHVS and CDR2 FQNEAQ. This CDR3 has 17 amino acids. Trimming took 2 bases from V and 2 from J, leaving 19 bases between them.

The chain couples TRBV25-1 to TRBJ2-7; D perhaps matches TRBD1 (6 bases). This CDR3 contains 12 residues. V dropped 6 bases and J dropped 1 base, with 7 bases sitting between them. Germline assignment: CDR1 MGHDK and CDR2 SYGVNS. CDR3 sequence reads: CASRQGSYEQYF. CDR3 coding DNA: TGTGCCAGCAGACAGGGATCCTACGAGCAGTACTTC.

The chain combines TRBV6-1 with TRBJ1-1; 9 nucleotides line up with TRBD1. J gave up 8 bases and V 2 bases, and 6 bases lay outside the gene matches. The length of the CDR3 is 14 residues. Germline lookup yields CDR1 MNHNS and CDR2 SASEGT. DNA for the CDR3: TGTGCCAGCAGTGAAACAGGGGGCGCCCCCGAAGCTTTCTTT. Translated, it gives CASSETGGAPEAFF.

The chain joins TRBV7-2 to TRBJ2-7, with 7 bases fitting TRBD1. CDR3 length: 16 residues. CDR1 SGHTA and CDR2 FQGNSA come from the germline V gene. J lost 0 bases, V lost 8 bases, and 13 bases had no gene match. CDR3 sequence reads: CASPPSKGASSYEQYF. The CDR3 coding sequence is TGTGCCAGCCCACCCAGCAAGGGGGCGAGCTCCTACGAGCAGTACTTC. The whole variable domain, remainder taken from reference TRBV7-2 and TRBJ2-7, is GAGVSQSPSNKVTEKGKDVELRCDPISGHTALYWYRQSLGQGLEFLIYFQGNSAPDKSGLPSDRFSAERTGGSVSTLTIQRTQQEDSAVYLCASPPSKGASSYEQYFGPGTRLTVT.

The CDR3 nucleotides are TGTGCCAGCAGCCAAGACCGCAGGGGGGTTGGTGGCTACACCTTC. Translated: CASSQDRRGVGGYTF. The chain is built from TRBV14 and TRBJ1-2, with TRBD1 matching 7 bases. V dropped 0 bases and J dropped 7; count of bases not matched to a gene: 8. Germline CDR1 reads SGHDN; CDR2 reads FVKESK. This CDR3 has 15 residues.

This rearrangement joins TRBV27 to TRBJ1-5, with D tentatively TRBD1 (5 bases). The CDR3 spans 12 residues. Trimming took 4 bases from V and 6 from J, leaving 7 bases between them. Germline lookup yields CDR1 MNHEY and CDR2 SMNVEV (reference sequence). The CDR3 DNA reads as TGTGCCAGCAGTTCCGGGGGTCAGCCCCAGCATTTT. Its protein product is CASSSGGQPQHF.

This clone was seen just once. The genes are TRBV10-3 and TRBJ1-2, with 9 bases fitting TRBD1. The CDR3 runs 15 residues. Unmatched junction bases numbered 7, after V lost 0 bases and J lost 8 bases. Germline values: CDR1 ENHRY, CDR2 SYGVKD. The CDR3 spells CAISESKGTGNGYTF. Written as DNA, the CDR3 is TGTGCCATCAGTGAGTCAAAAGGGACAGGGAACGGCTACACCTTC.

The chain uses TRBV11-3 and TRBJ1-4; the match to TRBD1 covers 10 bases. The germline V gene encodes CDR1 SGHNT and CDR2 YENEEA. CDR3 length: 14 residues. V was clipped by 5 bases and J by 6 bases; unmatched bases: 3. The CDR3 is CASSLTGGDEKLFF. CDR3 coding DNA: TGTGCCAGCAGCCTGACAGGGGGCGATGAAAAACTGTTTTTT.

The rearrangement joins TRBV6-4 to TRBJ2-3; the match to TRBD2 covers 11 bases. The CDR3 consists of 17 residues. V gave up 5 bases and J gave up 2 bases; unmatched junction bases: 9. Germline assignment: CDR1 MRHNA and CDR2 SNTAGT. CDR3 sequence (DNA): TGTGCCAGCAGTACCACGGGACTAGCGGATTCCACAGATACGCAGTATTTT. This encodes CASSTTGLADSTDTQYF.

CDR3 nucleotides: TGTGCCAGCAGCCCAAGCGGGGGGCCATTTCGCAATGAGCAGTTCTTC. This translates into CASSPSGGPFRNEQFF. J is TRBJ2-1 and V is TRBV7-9, with TRBD2 matching 9 bases. Germline V lookup: CDR1 SEHNR, CDR2 FQNEAQ (reference sequence). Germline trimming cut 5 bases from V and 6 bases from J; bases unmatched to any gene: 11. The CDR3 extends over 16 amino acids.

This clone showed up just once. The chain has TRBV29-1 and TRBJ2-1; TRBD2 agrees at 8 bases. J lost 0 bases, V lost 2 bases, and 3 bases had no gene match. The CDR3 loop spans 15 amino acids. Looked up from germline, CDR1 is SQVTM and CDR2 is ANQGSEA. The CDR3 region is CSVETSGSSYNEQFF. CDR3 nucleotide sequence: TGCAGCGTTGAAACTAGCGGCAGCTCCTACAATGAGCAGTTCTTC.

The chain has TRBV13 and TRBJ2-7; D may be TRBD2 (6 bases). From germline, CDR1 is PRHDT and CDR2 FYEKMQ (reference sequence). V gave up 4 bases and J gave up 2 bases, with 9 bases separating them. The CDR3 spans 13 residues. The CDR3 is CASSSGLTYEQYF. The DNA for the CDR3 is TGTGCCAGCAGCTCGGGACTTACCTACGAGCAGTACTTC.

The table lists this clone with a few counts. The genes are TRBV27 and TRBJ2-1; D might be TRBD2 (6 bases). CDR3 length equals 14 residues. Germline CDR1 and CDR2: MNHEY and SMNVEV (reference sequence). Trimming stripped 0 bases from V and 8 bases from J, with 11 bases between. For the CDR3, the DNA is TGTGCCAGCAGTTTATCGCAGGGCGGGGATGAGCAGTTCTTC. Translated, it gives CASSLSQGGDEQFF.

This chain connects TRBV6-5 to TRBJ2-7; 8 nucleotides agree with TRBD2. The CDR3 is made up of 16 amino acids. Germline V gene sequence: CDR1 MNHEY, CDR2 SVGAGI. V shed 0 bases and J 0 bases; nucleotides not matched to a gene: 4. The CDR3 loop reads CASSYSAGTSSYEQYF. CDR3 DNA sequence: TGTGCCAGCAGTTACTCGGCCGGGACTAGCTCCTACGAGCAGTACTTC.

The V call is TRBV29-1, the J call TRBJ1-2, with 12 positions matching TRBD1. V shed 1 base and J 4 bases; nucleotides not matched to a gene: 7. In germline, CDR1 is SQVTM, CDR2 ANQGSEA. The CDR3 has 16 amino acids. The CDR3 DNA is TGCAGCGTTGAAGCGGGGGACAGGGGGCGCGGCTATGGCTACACCTTC. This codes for CSVEAGDRGRGYGYTF.

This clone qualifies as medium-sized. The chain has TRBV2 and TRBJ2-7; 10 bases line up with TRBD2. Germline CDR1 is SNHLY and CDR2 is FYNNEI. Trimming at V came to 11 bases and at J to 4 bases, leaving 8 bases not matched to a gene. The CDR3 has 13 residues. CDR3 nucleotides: TGTGCCGCCGCCGGGACTAGCGTTTACGAGCAGTACTTC. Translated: CAAAGTSVYEQYF.

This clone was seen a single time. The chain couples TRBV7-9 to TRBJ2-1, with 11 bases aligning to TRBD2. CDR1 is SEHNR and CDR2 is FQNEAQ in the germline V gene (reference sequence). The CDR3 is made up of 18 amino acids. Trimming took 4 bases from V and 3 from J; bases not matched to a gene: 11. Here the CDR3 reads CASSSNNLTSGNYNEQFF. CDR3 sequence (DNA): TGTGCCAGCAGCTCTAATAATTTGACTAGCGGGAACTACAATGAGCAGTTCTTC.

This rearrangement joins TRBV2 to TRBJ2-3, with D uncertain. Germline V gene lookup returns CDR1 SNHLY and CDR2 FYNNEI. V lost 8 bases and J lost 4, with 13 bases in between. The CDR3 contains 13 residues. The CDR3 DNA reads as TGTGCCAGCGTCGACGTACAGCCAGATACGCAGTATTTT. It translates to CASVDVQPDTQYF. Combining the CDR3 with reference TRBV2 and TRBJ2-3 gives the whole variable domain EPEVTQTPSHQVTQMGQEVILRCVPISNHLYFYWYRQILGQKVEFLVSFYNNEISEKSEIFDDQFSVERPDGSNFTLKIRSTKLEDSAMYFCASVDVQPDTQYFGPGTRLTVL.

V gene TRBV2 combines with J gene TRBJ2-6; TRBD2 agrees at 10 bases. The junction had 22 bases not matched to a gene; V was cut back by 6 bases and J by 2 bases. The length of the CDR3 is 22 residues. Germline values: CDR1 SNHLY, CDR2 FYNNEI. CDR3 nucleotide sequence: TGTGCCAGCAGAGAATGGGGATCAGCGGGAGGGCCCGGGGACACTGGGGCCAACGTCCTGACTTTC. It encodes CASREWGSAGGPGDTGANVLTF.

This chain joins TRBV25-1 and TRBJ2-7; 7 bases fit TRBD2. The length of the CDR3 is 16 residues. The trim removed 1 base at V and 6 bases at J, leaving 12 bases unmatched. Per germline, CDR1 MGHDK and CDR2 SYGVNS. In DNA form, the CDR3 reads TGTGCCAGCAGTGAATTTTGGACTAGTCGGATCGGCGAGCAGTACTTC. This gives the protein CASSEFWTSRIGEQYF.

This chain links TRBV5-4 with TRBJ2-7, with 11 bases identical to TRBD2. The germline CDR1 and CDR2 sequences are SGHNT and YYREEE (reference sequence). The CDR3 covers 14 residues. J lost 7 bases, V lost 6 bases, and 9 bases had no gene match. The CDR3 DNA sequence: TGTGCCAGCACCGTAGCGGGGGGGCCTCGGGAGCAGTACTTC. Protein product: CASTVAGGPREQYF.

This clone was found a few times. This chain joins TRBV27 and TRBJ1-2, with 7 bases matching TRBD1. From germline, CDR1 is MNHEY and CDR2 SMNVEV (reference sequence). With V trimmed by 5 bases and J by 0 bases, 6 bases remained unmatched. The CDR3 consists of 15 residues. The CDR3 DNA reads TGTGCCAGCAGTGCCACAGGGGTAGCTAACTATGGCTACACCTTC. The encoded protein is CASSATGVANYGYTF.

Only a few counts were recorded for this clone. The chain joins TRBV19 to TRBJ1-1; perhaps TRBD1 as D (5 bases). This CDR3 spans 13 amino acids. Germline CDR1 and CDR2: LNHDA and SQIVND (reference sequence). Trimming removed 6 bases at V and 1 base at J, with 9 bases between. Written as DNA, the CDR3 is TGTGCCAGTAGAGACAGCTCGAACACTGAAGCTTTCTTT. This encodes CASRDSSNTEAFF.